Listed below are T cell receptor beta chains from one sample, sequenced in a study of blood T cells in healthy people across ages. TCRdb passed the 5' RACE reads through MiXCR, listing each CDR3 protein once. The sample records approximately 800,000 distinct CDR3 sequences, approximately 55% being singletons. Sequencing used blood. The receptors were gathered from a man older than 75 in good health. Each CDR3 is given with its conserved first and last residue. The D gene is left open where the match is weak. Expanded clones get a size class; other rows say once, few or many, or leave the size out.

V,size,J,D,CDR3,DNA
TRBV7-2,-,TRBJ2-7,TRBD1,CASSLATTGREQYF,TGTGCCAGCAGCTTAGCCACGACAGGGCGCGAGCAGTACTTC
TRBV5-1,-,TRBJ2-1,-,CASSWPTGTAGGEQFF,TGCGCCAGCAGCTGGCCGACCGGGACCGCCGGGGGTGAGCAGTTCTTC
TRBV20-1,-,TRBJ1-6,-,CSARRQGTYNSPLHF,TGCAGTGCTAGACGTCAAGGGACCTATAATTCACCCCTCCACTTT
TRBV6-5,once,TRBJ2-1,-,CASTSGQGRVDEQFF,TGTGCCAGCACCTCAGGGCAGGGGAGGGTCGATGAGCAGTTCTTC
TRBV29-1,few,TRBJ2-5,TRBD1,CSVEDRGIETQYF,TGCAGCGTTGAGGACAGGGGGATCGAGACCCAGTACTTC
TRBV10-3,-,TRBJ2-1,-,CAISEIGGEETQFF,TGTGCCATCAGTGAAATAGGAGGGGAAGAGACCCAGTTCTTC
TRBV4-1,-,TRBJ2-5,TRBD2,CASSQDPLAGGAQETQYF,TGCGCCAGCAGCCAAGATCCCTTAGCGGGAGGGGCACAAGAGACCCAGTACTTC
TRBV6-1,-,TRBJ1-5,-,CASSETGGQPQHF,TGTGCCAGCAGTGAGACGGGAGGTCAGCCCCAGCATTTT
TRBV5-1,-,TRBJ2-7,TRBD1,CASSFTGQGPYEQYF,TGCGCCAGCAGCTTTACGGGACAGGGCCCCTACGAGCAGTACTTC
TRBV27,few,TRBJ2-7,-,CASSFAGNEQYF,TGTGCCAGCAGTTTCGCCGGCAACGAGCAGTACTTC
TRBV3-1,-,TRBJ2-5,-,CASMAAETQYF,TGTGCCAGCATGGCTGCGGAGACCCAGTACTTC
TRBV27,-,TRBJ2-7,TRBD1,CASSRLQGQGYEQYF,TGTGCCAGCAGTAGACTCCAGGGACAGGGGTACGAGCAGTACTTC
TRBV28,once,TRBJ1-5,TRBD1,CASSLTGQVPNQPQHF,TGTGCCAGCAGTTTAACTGGACAGGTACCTAATCAGCCCCAGCATTTT
TRBV5-1,-,TRBJ2-1,TRBD2,CASSTGGLAGGSAYNEQFF,TGCGCCAGCAGCACAGGAGGACTAGCGGGAGGCTCTGCCTACAATGAGCAGTTCTTC
TRBV24-1,-,TRBJ2-3,-,CATSDTDMRGHPTQYF,TGTGCCACCAGTGATACGGATATGAGAGGACACCCAACGCAGTATTTT
TRBV9,-,TRBJ2-3,TRBD1,CASSVGRDRHTDTQYF,TGTGCCAGCAGCGTTGGCCGGGACAGACACACAGATACGCAGTATTTT
TRBV18,-,TRBJ2-6,TRBD1,CASSPRDRITGANVLTF,TGTGCCAGCTCACCACGGGACAGGATTACTGGGGCCAACGTCCTGACTTTC
TRBV11-3,few,TRBJ2-7,-,CASSARSGPTYEQYF,TGTGCCAGCAGCGCCCGGAGCGGTCCCACCTACGAGCAGTACTTC
TRBV12-3/TRBV12-4,once,TRBJ2-5,-,CASSLADFQETQYF,TGTGCCAGCAGTTTGGCGGATTTCCAAGAGACCCAGTACTTC
TRBV25-1,few,TRBJ2-1,-,CASSESNEQFF,TGTGCCAGCAGTGAATCGAATGAGCAGTTCTTC
TRBV6-5,-,TRBJ2-6,-,CASRNTLDGANVLTF,TGTGCCAGCAGGAATACGTTGGATGGGGCCAACGTCCTGACTTTC
TRBV2,-,TRBJ2-3,-,CASSQNTQYF,TGTGCCAGCTCACAGAATACGCAGTATTTT
TRBV6-1,few,TRBJ2-7,-,CASSEASRYEQYF,TGTGCCAGCAGTGAAGCCAGTCGCTACGAGCAGTACTTC
TRBV20-1,-,TRBJ2-1,-,CSARLGEAGGSYNEQFF,TGCAGTGCTAGACTCGGAGAGGCAGGGGGGAGCTACAATGAGCAGTTCTTC
TRBV6-1,-,TRBJ2-7,-,CASLGLAYEQYF,TGCGCCAGCCTGGGACTCGCATACGAGCAGTACTTC
TRBV6-2/TRBV6-3,few,TRBJ2-3,TRBD1,CASSYGTESTQYF,TGTGCCAGCAGTTACGGGACAGAAAGTACGCAGTATTTT
TRBV5-6,-,TRBJ2-7,-,CASSSGGPWGYEQYF,TGTGCCAGCAGCTCGGGGGGCCCATGGGGATACGAGCAGTACTTC
TRBV5-1,once,TRBJ2-7,-,CASSLEGRGCYEQYF,TGCGCCAGCAGCTTGGAAGGCAGGGGCTGCTACGAGCAGTACTTC
TRBV11-2,few,TRBJ2-1,TRBD2,CASSSPGLAGNEQFF,TGTGCCAGCAGCTCGCCGGGACTAGCGGGAAATGAGCAGTTCTTC
TRBV20-1,-,TRBJ1-6,TRBD1,CSARDRGGLGGSPLHF,TGCAGTGCTAGGGACAGGGGAGGCCTAGGGGGGTCACCCCTCCACTTT
TRBV20-1,-,TRBJ2-5,TRBD1,CSATQGTQETQYF,TGCAGTGCCACACAGGGGACCCAAGAGACCCAGTACTTC